These 16 T cell receptor beta chains were all obtained from the same sample, sequenced in a study of molecular identifiers for immune sequencing clone quantification. Using its own MiXCR run on the PCR reads, TCRdb lists one record per CDR3 protein. The sample includes fewer than 350,000 distinct CDR3 sequences, 20% to 25% of them seen just once. The sequenced sample was naive CD8+ T cells from blood, with Jurkat cell RNA spiked in. The sample's subset: FACS-sorted CD8+CD4-CCR7+CD45RA+ naive T cells. The receptors shown here come from a human donor in good health. Some libraries in this study had Jurkat cell RNA spiked in.

In its sample, this clonotype was seen many times. The V call is TRBV4-3, the J call TRBJ1-5; D remains ambiguous. V was shortened by 1 base and J by 3 bases, with 13 bases between the two germline ends. The germline gives CDR1 LGHNA, CDR2 YSLEER. This CDR3 has 16 residues. The chain's CDR3 is CASSQGVSETNQPQHF. CDR3 bases: TGCGCCAGCAGCCAAGGAGTGTCAGAAACCAATCAGCCCCAGCATTTT.

Note on this clonotype: A much more abundant neighbour one base away suggests this may be a read error. The V call is TRBV30, the J call TRBJ2-2; no clear D gene. The CDR3 is 13 residues long. CDR1 is GTSNPN and CDR2 is SVGIG in the germline V gene (reference sequence). V dropped 0 bases and J dropped 6 bases, with 8 bases sitting between them. CDR3 in amino acids: CAWSVLPAGELFF. The CDR3 DNA follows: TGTGCCTGGAGTGTACTCCCGGCCGGGGAGCTGTTTTTT.

This clonotype was counted ten times or more. The V call is TRBV2, the J call TRBJ2-7; D remains unclear. Germline-derived CDR1 and CDR2 are SNHLY and FYNNEI. The CDR3 loop spans 13 amino acids. V was pared by 5 bases and J by 2 bases, with 10 bases between. This CDR3 is CASSLTVAYEQYF. The CDR3 DNA reads TGTGCCAGCAGTCTTACAGTAGCCTACGAGCAGTACTTC.

On this clonotype itself: An end of the junction does not agree with germline; a read error may underlie this. The rearrangement uses TRBV9 and TRBJ2-3; the D gene is possibly TRBD2 (5 bases). CDR3 length equals 17 residues. CDR1 and CDR2 (germline): SGDLS, YYNGEE. DNA for the CDR3: TGTGCCAGCAGCGCCCCATGGGAGCAGGCTGGAACAGATACGCAGTGTTTT. It yields the protein CASSAPWEQAGTDTQCF.

Regarding this clonotype: Just one base apart from a much larger clone, this may be a read error. The V gene is TRBV28, the J gene TRBJ2-1; D gene ambiguous. The CDR3 sequence is 15 residues long. CDR1 and CDR2 (germline): MDHEN, SYDVKM. The CDR3 sequence: CASSFRARTYNEQLF. The CDR3 DNA reads as TGTGCCAGCAGTTTTCGAGCCCGAACTTACAATGAGCAGCTCTTC.

This clonotype was counted ten times or more. J is TRBJ2-7 and V is TRBV27; D may be TRBD2 (5 bases). Germline V gives CDR1 MNHEY, CDR2 SMNVEV (reference sequence). The CDR3 has 15 residues. Trimming removed 1 base from V and 0 bases from J, with 10 bases in between. The chain's CDR3 is CASSLWGEDSYEQYF. For the CDR3, the DNA is TGTGCCAGCAGTTTATGGGGAGAAGACTCCTACGAGCAGTACTTC.

Ten or more counts support this clonotype. The genes are TRBV28 and TRBJ2-7; 8 positions agree with TRBD1. The V segment lost 3 bases and the J segment 2 bases; nucleotides outside the gene matches: 6. CDR1 is MDHEN, CDR2 SYDVKM, per germline. The CDR3 consists of 15 residues. CDR3 sequence: CASSFRGQGAYEQYF. In DNA form, the CDR3 reads TGTGCCAGCAGTTTTAGAGGACAGGGAGCCTACGAGCAGTACTTC.

This clonotype was counted only a few times. J is TRBJ2-1 and V is TRBV24-1, with 7 bases aligning to TRBD2. Trimming at V came to 7 bases and at J to 3 bases, leaving 8 bases not matched to a gene. The CDR3 is made up of 15 amino acids. Germline CDR1 and CDR2: KGHDR and SFDVKD. In DNA, the CDR3 is TGTGCCACCAGCCCAAGCGGGACTTACTACAATGAGCAGTTCTTC. Its protein product is CATSPSGTYYNEQFF.

This clonotype occurred many times. The chain recombines TRBV29-1 with TRBJ1-2; 7 bases fit TRBD1. Losses at the gene ends were 7 bases for V and 8 bases for J; bases not matched to a gene: 13. This CDR3 is built from 13 residues. CDR1 is SQVTM and CDR2 is ANQGSEA in the germline V gene. CDR3 sequence (DNA): TGCAGCGCCGAAACCGGGACAGAGCCCGGCTACACCTTC. Translating it yields CSAETGTEPGYTF.

This clonotype was seen many times. This chain links TRBV30 with TRBJ2-2, with D perhaps matching TRBD1 (5 bases). The CDR3 consists of 12 residues. V lost 0 bases and J 6 bases, leaving 5 bases between the germline ends. Germline CDR1 reads GTSNPN; CDR2 reads SVGIG (reference sequence). This CDR3 reads CAWSVGAGELFF. CDR3 DNA sequence: TGTGCCTGGAGTGTAGGGGCCGGGGAGCTGTTTTTT.

This clonotype was observed at least ten times. The CDR3 here is CASRGLAGEQFF. The CDR3 DNA follows: TGTGCCAGCAGGGGACTGGCCGGTGAGCAGTTCTTC. The chain links TRBV6-4 to TRBJ2-1, with D tentatively TRBD2 (6 bases). Germline CDR1 is MRHNA and CDR2 is SNTAGT. V shed 6 bases and J shed 9 bases, with 12 bases lying between them. The CDR3 covers 12 residues.

The V and J genes are TRBV12-3 or TRBV12-4 and TRBJ2-5; TRBD2 might be the D (6 bases). Trimming stripped 5 bases from V and 2 bases from J, with 15 bases between. The CDR3 is made up of 15 amino acids. CDR3 nucleotides: TGTGCCAGCAGTGGATCGGGACTCCGACAAGAGACCCAGTACTTC. Translated: CASSGSGLRQETQYF.

This clonotype was seen more than once but under ten times. The chain is built from TRBV5-6 and TRBJ2-2, with D perhaps TRBD1 (5 bases). CDR3 length equals 15 residues. The V end lost 4 bases, the J end lost 1 base, and 11 bases lay between the germline ends. Germline CDR1 reads SGHDT; CDR2 reads YYEEEE. The CDR3 sequence: CASSQGVLNTGELFF. As DNA, the CDR3 is TGTGCCAGCAGCCAAGGGGTGCTGAACACCGGGGAGCTGTTTTTT.

This clonotype has a handful of counts. This rearrangement joins TRBV12-3 or TRBV12-4 to TRBJ2-7, with D possibly being TRBD1 (6 bases). V gave up 4 bases and J gave up 4 bases, with 20 bases separating them. This CDR3 spans 16 amino acids. CDR3 in amino acids: CASSYLNRASPYEQYF. The CDR3 region has the DNA TGTGCCAGCAGTTACCTAAACAGGGCCAGTCCTTACGAGCAGTACTTC.

As to this clonotype: Being one base from a much bigger clone, this may be a read error. The V gene is TRBV4-1, the J gene TRBJ1-6, with no clear D. There are 16 residues in the CDR3. Per the germline V gene, CDR1 is MGHRA and CDR2 is YSYEKL. CDR3 sequence reads: CAGSPIKGRNNSPLHF. As DNA, the CDR3 is TGCGCCGGCAGCCCGATCAAGGGCAGGAATAATTCACCCCTCCACTTT.

This clonotype was seen many times. V gene TRBV14 combines with J gene TRBJ1-2; D is unresolved. V was clipped by 1 base and J by 5 bases, with 5 bases between them. This CDR3 is built from 12 residues. Germline CDR1 SGHDN, CDR2 FVKESK. CDR3 DNA sequence: TGTGCCAGCAGCCAAGTTCAGTATGGCTACACCTTC. This translates into CASSQVQYGYTF.